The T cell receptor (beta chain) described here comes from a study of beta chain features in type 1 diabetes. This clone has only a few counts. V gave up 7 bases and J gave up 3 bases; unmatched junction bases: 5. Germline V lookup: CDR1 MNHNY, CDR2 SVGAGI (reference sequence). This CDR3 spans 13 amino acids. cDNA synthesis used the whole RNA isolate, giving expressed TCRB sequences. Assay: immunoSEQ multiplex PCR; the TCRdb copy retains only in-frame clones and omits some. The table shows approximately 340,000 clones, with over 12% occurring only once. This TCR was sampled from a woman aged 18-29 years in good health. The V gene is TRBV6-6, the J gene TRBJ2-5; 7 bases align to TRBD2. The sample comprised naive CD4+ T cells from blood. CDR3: CASIRGDEETQYF. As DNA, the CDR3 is TGTGCCAGCATTCGGGGGGATGAAGAGACCCAGTACTTC.